This T cell receptor beta chain was sequenced in a study of OX40 agonist ivuxolimab in advanced cancers. Study background: Clinicians treated patients with ivuxolimab, an agonistic anti-OX40 (CD134) antibody.

TCRdb's copy holds only in-frame clones and misses some; the assay was immunoSEQ multiplex PCR. The profile shows about 100,000 clones, about 89% of them singletons. Remarks on this clone: Its antigen remains unknown.

General study points: CD8+ T cells averaged more expanded clones than CD4+. Compared with others, partial responders at 0.1-3.0 mg/kg displayed clonal expansion among the lowest.

The V segment lost 5 bases and the J segment 8 bases; nucleotides outside the gene matches: 5. Germline assignment: CDR1 SQVTM and CDR2 ANQGSEA. This CDR3 has 13 residues. The chain employs TRBV29-1 and TRBJ1-4; 10 nucleotides match TRBD1. The TCR comes from an adult with an advanced solid tumor such as melanoma, head and neck, liver or kidney cancer. Sequenced here: CD4+ or CD8+ T cells sorted from blood, sampled in a trial of the OX40 agonist ivuxolimab. CDR3 coding DNA: TGCAGCGTTAGCGGACAGGGGGGAGAAAAACTGTTTTTT. Translating it yields CSVSGQGGEKLFF.